In this sample, the clone carrying this T cell receptor beta chain turned up once. The data belong to a study of shared clonotypes between healthy human individuals. V was pared by 4 bases and J by 3 bases, with 10 bases between. Germline V gives CDR1 MGHRA, CDR2 YSYEKL. The CDR3 loop spans 13 amino acids. Clones were sequenced by immunoSEQ multiplex PCR, and TCRdb holds only the in-frame ones, with some missing. The sample lists 950,000 to 1,300,000 clones; about 76% were seen once. The source is a young man in good health. V gene TRBV4-1 combines with J gene TRBJ2-7; D possibly corresponds to TRBD2 (5 bases). The specimen was memory CD4+ T cells sorted from blood. Subset noted: CD45RA-negative fraction. The CDR3 nucleotides are TGCGCCAGCAGCCCCTACGGGGACTACGAGCAGTACTTC. It codes for CASSPYGDYEQYF.